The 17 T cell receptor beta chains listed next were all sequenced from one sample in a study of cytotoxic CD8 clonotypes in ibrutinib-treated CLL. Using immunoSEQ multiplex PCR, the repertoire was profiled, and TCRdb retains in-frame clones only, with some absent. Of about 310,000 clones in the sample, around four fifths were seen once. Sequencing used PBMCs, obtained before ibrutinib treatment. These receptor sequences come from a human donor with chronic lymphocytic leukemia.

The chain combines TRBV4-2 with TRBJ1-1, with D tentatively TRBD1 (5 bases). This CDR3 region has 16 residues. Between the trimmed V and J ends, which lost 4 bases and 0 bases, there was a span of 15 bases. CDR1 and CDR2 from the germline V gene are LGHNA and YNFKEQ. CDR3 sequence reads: CASSLMGRSMNTEAFF. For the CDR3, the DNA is TGTGCCAGCAGCCTAATGGGACGCAGCATGAACACTGAAGCTTTCTTT.

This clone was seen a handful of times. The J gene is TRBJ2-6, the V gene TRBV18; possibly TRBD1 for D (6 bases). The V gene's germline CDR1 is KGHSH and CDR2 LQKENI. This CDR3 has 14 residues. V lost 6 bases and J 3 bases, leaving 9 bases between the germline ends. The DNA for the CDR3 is TGTGCCAGCTCGGACAGAATTGGGGCCAACGTCCTGACTTTC. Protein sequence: CASSDRIGANVLTF. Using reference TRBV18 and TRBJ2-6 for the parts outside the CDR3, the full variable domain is NAGVMQNPRHLVRRRGQEARLRCSPMKGHSHVYWYRQLPEEGLKFMVYLQKENIIDESGMPKERFSAEFPKEGPSILRIQQVVRGDSAAYFCASSDRIGANVLTFGAGSRLTVL.

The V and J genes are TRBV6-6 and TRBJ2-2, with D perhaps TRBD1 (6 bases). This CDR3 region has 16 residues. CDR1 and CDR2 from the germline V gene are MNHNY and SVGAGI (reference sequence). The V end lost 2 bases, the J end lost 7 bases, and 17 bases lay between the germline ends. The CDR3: CASSYGQGRGGGELFF. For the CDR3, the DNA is TGTGCCAGCAGTTACGGGCAGGGGCGAGGCGGCGGGGAGCTGTTTTTT.

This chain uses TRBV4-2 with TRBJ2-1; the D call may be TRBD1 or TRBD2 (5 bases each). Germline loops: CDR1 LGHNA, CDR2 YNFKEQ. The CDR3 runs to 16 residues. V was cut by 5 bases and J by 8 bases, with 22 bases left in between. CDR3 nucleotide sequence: TGTGCCAGCAGCGTCCGGGGACCACCCCACCGCGATGAGCAGTTCTTC. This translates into CASSVRGPPHRDEQFF.

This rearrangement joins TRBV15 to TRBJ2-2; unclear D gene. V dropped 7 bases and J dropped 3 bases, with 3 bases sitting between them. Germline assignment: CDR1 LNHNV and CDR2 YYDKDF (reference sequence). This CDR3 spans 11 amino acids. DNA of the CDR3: TGTGCCACCACCTACACCGGGGAGCTGTTTTTT. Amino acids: CATTYTGELFF.

CDR3 nucleotide sequence: TGTGCCAGCAGTTACTCGCAGGGGGCCGCCTACGAGCAGTACTTC. Its translation is CASSYSQGAAYEQYF. The chain recombines TRBV6-5 with TRBJ2-7, with TRBD1 matching over 8 bases. Germline V lookup: CDR1 MNHEY, CDR2 SVGAGI. V was clipped by 0 bases and J by 2 bases; unmatched bases: 3. CDR3 length equals 15 residues.

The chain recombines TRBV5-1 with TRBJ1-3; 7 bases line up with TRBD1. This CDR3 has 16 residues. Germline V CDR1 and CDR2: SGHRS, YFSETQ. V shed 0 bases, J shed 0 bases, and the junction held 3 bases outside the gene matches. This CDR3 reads CASSLAGQFSGNTIYF. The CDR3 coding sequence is TGCGCCAGCAGCTTGGCGGGACAGTTCTCTGGAAACACCATATATTTT.

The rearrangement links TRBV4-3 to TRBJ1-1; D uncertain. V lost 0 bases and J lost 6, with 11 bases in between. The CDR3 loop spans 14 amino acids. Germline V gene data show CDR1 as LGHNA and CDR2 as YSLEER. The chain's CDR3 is CASSQDWIGSEAFF. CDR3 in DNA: TGCGCCAGCAGCCAAGATTGGATTGGGTCTGAAGCTTTCTTT.

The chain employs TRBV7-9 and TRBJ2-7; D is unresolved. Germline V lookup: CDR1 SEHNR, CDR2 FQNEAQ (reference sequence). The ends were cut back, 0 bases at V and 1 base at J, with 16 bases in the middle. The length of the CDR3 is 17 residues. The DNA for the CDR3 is TGTGCCAGCAGCTTAGCGCAAAGTTACAGAGATTCCTACGAGCAGTACTTC. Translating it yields CASSLAQSYRDSYEQYF.

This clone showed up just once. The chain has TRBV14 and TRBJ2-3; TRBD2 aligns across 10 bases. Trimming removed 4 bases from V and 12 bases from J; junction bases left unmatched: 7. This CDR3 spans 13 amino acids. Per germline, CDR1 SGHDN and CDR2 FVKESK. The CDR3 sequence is CASSPGLAYHQYF. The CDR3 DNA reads TGTGCCAGCAGCCCGGGACTAGCGTATCATCAGTATTTT. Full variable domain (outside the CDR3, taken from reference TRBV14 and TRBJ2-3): EAGVTQFPSHSVIEKGQTVTLRCDPISGHDNLYWYRRVMGKEIKFLLHFVKESKQDESGMPNNRFLAERTGGTYSTLKVQPAELEDSGVYFCASSPGLAYHQYFGPGTRLTVL.

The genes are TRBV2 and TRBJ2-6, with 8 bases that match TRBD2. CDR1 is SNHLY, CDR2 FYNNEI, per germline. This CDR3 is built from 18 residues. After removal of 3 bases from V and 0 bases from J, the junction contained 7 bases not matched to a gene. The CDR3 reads CASSDPGLVSSGANVLTF. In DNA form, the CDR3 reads TGTGCCAGCAGTGATCCGGGACTAGTAAGCTCTGGGGCCAACGTCCTGACTTTC. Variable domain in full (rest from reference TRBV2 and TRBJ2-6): EPEVTQTPSHQVTQMGQEVILRCVPISNHLYFYWYRQILGQKVEFLVSFYNNEISEKSEIFDDQFSVERPDGSNFTLKIRSTKLEDSAMYFCASSDPGLVSSGANVLTFGAGSRLTVL.

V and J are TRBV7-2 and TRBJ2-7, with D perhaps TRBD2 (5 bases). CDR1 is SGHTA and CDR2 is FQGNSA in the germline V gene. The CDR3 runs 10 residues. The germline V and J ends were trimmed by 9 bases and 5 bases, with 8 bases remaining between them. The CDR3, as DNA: TGTGCCAGTAAACTAGACGAGCAGTACTTC. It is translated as CASKLDEQYF.

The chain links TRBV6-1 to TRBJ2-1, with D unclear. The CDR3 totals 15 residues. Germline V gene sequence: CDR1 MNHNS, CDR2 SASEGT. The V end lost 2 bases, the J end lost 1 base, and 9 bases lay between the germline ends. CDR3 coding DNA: TGTGCCAGCAGTGAAAGAACTGGGTCCTACAATGAGCAGTTCTTC. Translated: CASSERTGSYNEQFF.

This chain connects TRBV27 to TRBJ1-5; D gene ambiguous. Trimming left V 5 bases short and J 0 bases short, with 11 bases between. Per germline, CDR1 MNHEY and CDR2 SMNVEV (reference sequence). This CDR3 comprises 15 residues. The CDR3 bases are TGTGCCAGCAGTCCCGTATCAAATAGCAATCAGCCCCAGCATTTT. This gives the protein CASSPVSNSNQPQHF.

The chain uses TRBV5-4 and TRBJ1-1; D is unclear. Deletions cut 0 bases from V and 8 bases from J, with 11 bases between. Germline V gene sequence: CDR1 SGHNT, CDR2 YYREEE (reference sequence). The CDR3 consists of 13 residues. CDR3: CASSLGRLAEAFF. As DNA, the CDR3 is TGTGCCAGCAGCTTGGGGCGACTGGCAGAAGCTTTCTTT.

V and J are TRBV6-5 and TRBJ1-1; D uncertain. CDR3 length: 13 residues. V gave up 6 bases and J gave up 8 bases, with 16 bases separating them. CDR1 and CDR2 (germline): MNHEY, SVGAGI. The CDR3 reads CASSPMRPREAFF. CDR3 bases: TGTGCCAGCAGCCCAATGAGACCCCGCGAAGCTTTCTTT.

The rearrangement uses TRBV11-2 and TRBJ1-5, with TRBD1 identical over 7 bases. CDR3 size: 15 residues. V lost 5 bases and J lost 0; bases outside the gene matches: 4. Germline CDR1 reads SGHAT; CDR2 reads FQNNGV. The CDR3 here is CASSRTGDSNQPQHF. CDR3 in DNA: TGTGCCAGCAGCCGAACAGGGGATAGCAATCAGCCCCAGCATTTT.